This TCR beta chain was documented in a study of cytomegalovirus exposure and HLA in healthy donors. Study results and limitations: Most sequenced TCRs were rare (though some public TCRs occurred in many donors). High sensitivity and specificity were reportedly achieved when the classifier diagnosed cytomegalovirus status. The study flagged approximately 180 TCR beta chains as cytomegalovirus-associated.

Points on this clone: The antigen is unknown.

The donors were members of the validation cohort, which comprised 120 subjects and was separate from the first cohort of 730 or so subjects. Assay used: immunoSEQ multiplex PCR; TCRdb lists only in-frame clones, some missing. The sample carries about 130,000 clones, about 88% recorded once. The junction had 7 bases not matched to a gene; V was cut back by 9 bases and J by 2 bases. The germline V gene has CDR1 SNHLY and CDR2 FYNNEI. The CDR3 contains 15 residues. The receptor comes from a woman younger than 35 in good health and CMV-seropositive. The chain uses TRBV2 and TRBJ2-3; TRBD2 agrees at 11 bases. Sequences were obtained from PBMCs. CDR3 amino acids: CASSGGAPFTDTQYF. CDR3 nucleotide sequence: TGTGCCAGTAGCGGGGGGGCCCCCTTCACAGATACGCAGTATTTT.